The rows below give T cell receptor beta chains drawn from one sample of a study of blood T cells in healthy people across ages. TCRdb passed the 5' RACE reads through MiXCR, listing each CDR3 protein once. The profile shows a few hundred thousand distinct CDR3 sequences, roughly a quarter of them singletons. The sequenced sample was blood. The receptor set was obtained from a woman in her 70s in good health. Each CDR3 is given without its conserved first and last residue. The size field is filled for only some rows; it gives once, few, many or a size class.

J	V	size	CDR3
TRBJ2-3	TRBV4-2	-	ASSPQERMTGEAQY
TRBJ1-5	TRBV7-2	-	ASSFSGDQPQH
TRBJ1-1	TRBV20-1	-	SASRQGEKAF
-	TRBV7-9	few	ASSFTGVEQF
TRBJ1-4	TRBV7-9	few	ASSHGQVEKLF
TRBJ2-5	TRBV5-1	few	ASRPIIRGHQETQY
TRBJ2-5	TRBV20-1	many	SASRFPGLGGETQY
TRBJ2-5	TRBV29-1	-	SVDLAGVKETQY
TRBJ1-2	TRBV5-4	-	ASSYSSGTNLDGYT
TRBJ1-1	TRBV18	-	ASSPGGEGTEAF
TRBJ2-5	TRBV9	-	ASSVTQTQETQY
TRBJ1-4	TRBV9	-	ASSVGLGNSLATNEKLF
TRBJ2-7	TRBV4-3	-	ASSQEGRASYEQY
TRBJ1-2	TRBV20-1	-	SALKGTGTANYGYT
TRBJ2-3	TRBV5-1	few	ASSGGRGYTDTQY
TRBJ1-6	TRBV7-2	-	ASSLANSPLH
TRBJ2-5	TRBV4-3	few	ASSQEGGTGVETQY
TRBJ2-3	TRBV28	-	ASRRTGGWDTQY
TRBJ1-5	TRBV4-1	-	ASSQEIGPYQPQH
TRBJ2-6	TRBV19	-	ASSIIDSGANVLT
TRBJ2-6	TRBV29-1	-	SVAYSGANVLT
TRBJ2-5	TRBV6-6	-	ASSTPPSWAEETQY
TRBJ2-1	TRBV7-2	few	ASSPRTSGGSNEQF
TRBJ2-3	TRBV5-1	few	ASSLEQATDTQY
TRBJ2-3	TRBV30	-	AWSRQAGTDTQY
TRBJ1-2	TRBV28	-	ASSPPQGSNYGYT
TRBJ2-1	TRBV7-3	many	ASSQGTGNEQF
TRBJ1-3	TRBV6-5	-	ASIRQGGNTIY
-	TRBV5-1	-	ASSDPAGGNEQY
TRBJ2-5	TRBV2	few	ASSEAYPGGAETQY
TRBJ2-7	TRBV7-8	few	ASRSRQGAFYEQY
TRBJ2-7	TRBV25-1	few	ASSEFNSPSGEQY
TRBJ2-4	TRBV3-1	-	ASSRAESGPKNIQY
TRBJ1-1	TRBV7-2	-	ASSLAYRGDTEAF
TRBJ1-2	TRBV6-5	-	ASMRQGYGYT